This T cell receptor (beta chain) was sequenced in a study of T cell responses to AZD1222 COVID-19 vaccine. The study's findings and limits: Variant regions that are unmutated are reportedly the target of nearly half of spike-specific TCRs. The donor group comprised mostly white British people and more females; the analysis possibly underestimated clonal diversity. Spike-specific TCR breadth rose after two AZD1222 doses, and depth rose as well. None of the repertoires were sampled until the peak T cell response had passed.

Germline lookup yields CDR1 LGHDT and CDR2 YNNKEL (reference sequence). Trimming left V 3 bases short and J 8 bases short, with 10 bases between. The CDR3 totals 12 residues. About this clone: Its antigen is unknown.

Sequenced by immunoSEQ multiplex PCR; TCRdb stores in-frame clones only, minus some. The data hold 140,000 or so clones, with about nine tenths observed a single time. The V gene is TRBV3-1 (or the pseudogene TRBV3-2), the J gene TRBJ1-2; no clear D. This TCR came from an adult in good health. The source material was peripheral blood, sampled on day 0 of AZD1222 vaccination. This chain's CDR3 is CASSQLGAGYTF. In DNA, the CDR3 is TGTGCCAGCAGCCAGTTGGGTGCGGGCTACACCTTC.